This section outlines one T cell receptor (beta chain) sequence together with its context. The repertoire was sequenced with immunoSEQ multiplex PCR; TCRdb's copy has only in-frame clones and lacks some. The sample carries 90,000 to 150,000 clones, over 75% recorded once. The sample originates from a study of cytomegalovirus exposure and HLA in healthy donors. While the first cohort had several hundred subjects, the donors belonged to the separate validation cohort of about 120 subjects. CDR1 and CDR2 (germline): ENHRY, SYGVKD. Trimming cost V 3 bases and J 9 bases, with 9 bases left between them. The CDR3 is 13 amino acids.

The sequenced sample consisted of PBMCs. The TCR was taken from a woman under 30 in good health and CMV-seropositive. V gene TRBV10-3 combines with J gene TRBJ1-6, with D unclear. CDR3 loop: CAISEKSLSPLHF. Here the CDR3 DNA reads TGTGCCATCAGTGAAAAGAGTCTTTCACCCCTCCACTTT.